The next 11 T cell receptor beta chains were all read from a single sample in a study of blood T cell repertoires in COVID-19. Repertoires were generated with immunoSEQ multiplex PCR, while TCRdb's copy carries only in-frame clones and drops some. The data contain nearly 25,000 clones, about four fifths of them singletons. Material for sequencing was peripheral blood. Every receptor here comes from a man aged 50 to 59 with COVID-19, enrolled during active disease.

J is TRBJ2-1 and V is TRBV5-1; D not resolved. This CDR3 has 18 amino acids. Per the germline V gene, CDR1 is SGHRS and CDR2 is YFSETQ. V was cut by 0 bases and J by 0 bases, with 16 bases left in between. CDR3 bases: TGCGCCAGCAGCTTGGATGCCCTACCGGTCTTCTCCTACAATGAGCAGTTCTTC. It yields the protein CASSLDALPVFSYNEQFF. Drawing the rest from reference TRBV5-1 and TRBJ2-1, the complete variable domain is KAGVTQTPRYLIKTRGQQVTLSCSPISGHRSVSWYQQTPGQGLQFLFEYFSETQRNKGNFPGRFSGRQFSNSRSEMNVSTLELGDSALYLCASSLDALPVFSYNEQFFGPGTRLTVL.

The V gene is TRBV3-1 (or the pseudogene TRBV3-2), the J gene TRBJ1-2; D not resolved. This CDR3 comprises 15 residues. The ends were cut back, 0 bases at V and 4 bases at J, with 12 bases in the middle. Per germline, CDR1 LGHDT and CDR2 YNNKEL (reference sequence). The CDR3 spells CASSQDQDLVYGYTF. As DNA, the CDR3 is TGTGCCAGCAGCCAAGATCAGGATCTTGTCTATGGCTACACCTTC.

The genes are TRBV11-2 and TRBJ2-7; TRBD1 is a possible D gene (6 bases). The V gene's germline CDR1 is SGHAT and CDR2 FQNNGV. This CDR3 comprises 14 residues. Trimming shortened V by 3 bases and J by 4 bases, and 13 bases separated the two germline ends. The CDR3 region is CASSFGQRGYEQYF. In DNA, the CDR3 is TGTGCCAGCAGCTTCGGACAGAGGGGTTACGAGCAGTACTTC.

V usage is TRBV19 and J usage is TRBJ2-7; TRBD1 agrees at 10 bases. Germline trimming cut 4 bases from V and 4 bases from J; bases unmatched to any gene: 10. There are 16 residues in the CDR3. Germline values: CDR1 LNHDA, CDR2 SQIVND (reference sequence). The CDR3 sequence is CASSTMGTGAIYEQYF. The CDR3 nucleotides read TGTGCCAGTAGTACCATGGGGACAGGGGCGATTTACGAGCAGTACTTC. Full variable domain (missing parts from reference TRBV19 and TRBJ2-7): DGGITQSPKYLFRKEGQNVTLSCEQNLNHDAMYWYRQDPGQGLRLIYYSQIVNDFQKGDIAEGYSVSREKKESFPLTVTSAQKNPTAFYLCASSTMGTGAIYEQYFGPGTRLTVT.

The chain joins TRBV7-2 to TRBJ2-7; 10 bases line up with TRBD2. V was pared by 1 base and J by 3 bases, with 12 bases of the junction left unmatched. CDR1 and CDR2 from the germline V gene are SGHTA and FQGNSA. The CDR3 covers 18 residues. The CDR3 is CASSLVASGGPIFYEQYF. CDR3 sequence (DNA): TGTGCCAGCAGCTTAGTGGCTAGCGGGGGCCCCATATTCTACGAGCAGTACTTC.

In DNA form, the CDR3 reads TGTGCCAGCAGCGGGACAGGAAACCAGCCCCAGCATTTT. Translating gives CASSGTGNQPQHF. The chain links TRBV3-1 (or the pseudogene TRBV3-2) to TRBJ1-5, with 8 bases fitting TRBD1. V lost 5 bases, J lost 7 bases, and 4 bases stayed unmatched. This CDR3 contains 13 residues. The germline V gene encodes CDR1 LGHDT and CDR2 YNNKEL (reference sequence).

V usage is TRBV28 and J usage is TRBJ1-4; 10 nucleotides line up with TRBD1. V lost 5 bases and J lost 7; bases outside the gene matches: 1. The CDR3 consists of 13 residues. CDR1 is MDHEN, CDR2 SYDVKM, per germline. The CDR3 DNA sequence: TGTGCCAGCAGTAGACAGGGGGCTGAAAAACTGTTTTTT. Protein product: CASSRQGAEKLFF.

J is TRBJ1-2 and V is TRBV10-3, with 9 bases lining up with TRBD1. The CDR3 has 13 amino acids. The V gene end was trimmed by 4 bases and the J gene end by 7 bases; junction bases not matched to a gene: 4. Germline assignment: CDR1 ENHRY and CDR2 SYGVKD. This chain's CDR3 is CAISGDREGGYTF. CDR3 in DNA: TGTGCCATCAGTGGGGACAGGGAGGGTGGCTACACCTTC.

This chain connects TRBV7-6 to TRBJ2-7; TRBD1 might be the D (6 bases). Germline V gene data show CDR1 as SGHVS and CDR2 as FNYEAQ. V lost 6 bases, J lost 0 bases, and 12 bases lay in between. The CDR3 runs 14 residues. DNA of the CDR3: TGTGCCAGCAGTCTGACAGGCACCTCCTACGAGCAGTACTTC. This translates into CASSLTGTSYEQYF.

In its sample, this clone was seen a few times. V is TRBV27 and J is TRBJ2-2; D possibly corresponds to TRBD2 (7 bases). The V end was cut by 6 bases, the J end by 5 bases, with 10 bases between. CDR3 length: 13 residues. The germline gives CDR1 MNHEY, CDR2 SMNVEV (reference sequence). CDR3 nucleotide sequence: TGTGCCAGCAGGAGGGGGGGGACCGGGGAGCTGTTTTTT. It translates to CASRRGGTGELFF.

The J gene is TRBJ2-5, the V gene TRBV7-6, with D unclear. Per the germline V gene, CDR1 is SGHVS and CDR2 is FNYEAQ. The length of the CDR3 is 15 residues. Deletions cut 1 base from V and 4 bases from J, with 13 bases between. The CDR3 DNA is TGTGCCAGCAGCTTAGGTAGTGGTAGCCCAGAGACCCAGTACTTC. Translation gives CASSLGSGSPETQYF.